This TCR beta chain emerged from a study of cytomegalovirus exposure and HLA in healthy donors. Study details: Caucasian-associated ancestry cluster membership applied to 75% to 85% of around 400 genotyped donors.

It was with 60 Vbeta and 13 Jbeta primers that the PCR ran. The data were produced by immunoSEQ multiplex PCR, yet TCRdb's version contains in-frame clones alone and is incomplete. Among 52,000 or so clones listed, 70% to 80% were seen once. The CDR3 is 15 amino acids. The trim removed 3 bases at V and 8 bases at J, leaving 5 bases unmatched. CDR1 is MDHEN and CDR2 is SYDVKM in the germline V gene. The chain employs TRBV28 and TRBJ1-5; 12 nucleotides agree with TRBD1. The receptor comes from a woman aged 40 to 55 in good health and CMV-seropositive. Source material: PBMCs. CDR3 coding DNA: TGTGCCAGCAGTTTCGGGACAGGGGGCGTAAAGCCCCAGCATTTT. The encoded protein is CASSFGTGGVKPQHF.